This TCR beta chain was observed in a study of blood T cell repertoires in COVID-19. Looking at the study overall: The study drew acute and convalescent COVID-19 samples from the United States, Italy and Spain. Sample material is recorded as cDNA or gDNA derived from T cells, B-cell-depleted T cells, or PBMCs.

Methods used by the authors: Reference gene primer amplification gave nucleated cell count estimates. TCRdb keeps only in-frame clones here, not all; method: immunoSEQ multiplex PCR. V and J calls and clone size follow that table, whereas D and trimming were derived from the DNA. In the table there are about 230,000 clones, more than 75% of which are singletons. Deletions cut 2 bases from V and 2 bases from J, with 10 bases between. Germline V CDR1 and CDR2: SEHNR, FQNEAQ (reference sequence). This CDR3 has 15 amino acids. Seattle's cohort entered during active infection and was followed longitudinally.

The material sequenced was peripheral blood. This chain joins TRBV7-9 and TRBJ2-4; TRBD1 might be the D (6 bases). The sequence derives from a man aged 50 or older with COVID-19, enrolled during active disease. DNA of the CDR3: TGTGCCAGCAGCTTATCCGGGACAACCAAAAACATTCAGTACTTC. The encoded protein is CASSLSGTTKNIQYF.